This T cell receptor beta chain was retrieved from a study of early T cells in non-severe SARS-CoV-2 infection. Study-level information: Sequencing input comprised bulk RNA from unsorted whole blood; chain pairing was not available.

Study results and caveats: Anti-spike CD8 specificities were favored by VDJdb matching, whose results missed private and CD4 specificities.

Attachment of unique molecular identifiers to individual cDNA molecules was performed. Each CDR3 protein gets one entry after TCRdb re-called the 5' RACE reads with MiXCR. Here the sample spans about 94,000 distinct CDR3 sequences, roughly 13% being singletons. This clonotype came up a few times. Its antigen is undetermined. V lost 0 bases and J 2 bases, leaving 15 bases between the germline ends. CDR1 and CDR2 (germline): DFQATT, SNEGSKA (reference sequence). CDR3 length: 16 residues. Material: whole blood. This chain links TRBV20-1 with TRBJ2-3; unclear D gene. The clonotype comes from an adult who was a healthcare worker with PCR-confirmed SARS-CoV-2 infection or an uninfected control (not recorded which). CDR3 DNA sequence: TGCAGTGCTAGAGATCCCGGGTCCGCGCACACAGATACGCAGTATTTT. As protein: CSARDPGSAHTDTQYF.